One and the same sample provided the 8 T cell receptor beta chains below, sequenced in a study of T cell repertoires in cytomegalovirus infection. Each CDR3 protein is one row after TCRdb ran MiXCR on the reads. The table has around 440,000 distinct CDR3 sequences, about 11% seen once. Sequenced input: PBMCs. These receptors were collected from a human donor in good health (CMV status not recorded). Some clones in this sample may be carry-over from other donors' samples.

This clonotype was detected a few times. This chain uses TRBV5-1 with TRBJ2-1, with TRBD2 matching 11 bases. Germline V gene sequence: CDR1 SGHRS, CDR2 YFSETQ. The CDR3 has 18 amino acids. Losses at the gene ends were 5 bases for V and 0 bases for J; bases not matched to a gene: 10. CDR3 in amino acids: CASRGGPSGRSSYNEQFF. DNA for the CDR3: TGCGCCAGCAGGGGGGGACCTAGCGGGAGGAGCTCCTACAATGAGCAGTTCTTC.

This chain connects TRBV24-1 to TRBJ1-1, with D uncertain. Germline V lookup: CDR1 KGHDR, CDR2 SFDVKD. Trimming stripped 5 bases from V and 0 bases from J, with 9 bases between. The CDR3 runs 14 residues. CDR3 sequence (DNA): TGTGCCACCAGTGGGGAACAGATGAACACTGAAGCTTTCTTT. It specifies CATSGEQMNTEAFF.

This clonotype was seen many times. The chain has TRBV10-1 and TRBJ2-1; weak D call: TRBD1 (5 bases). Trimming removed 2 bases from V and 5 bases from J, with 10 bases in between. The germline gives CDR1 WNHNN, CDR2 SYGVQD (reference sequence). The CDR3 runs to 14 residues. CDR3 sequence: CASSEGGQHNEQFF. The CDR3 bases are TGCGCCAGCAGTGAGGGCGGACAACACAATGAGCAGTTCTTC.

Ten or more counts support this clonotype. V is TRBV5-1 and J is TRBJ1-5, with a possible D match to TRBD1 (5 bases). V gave up 4 bases and J gave up 1 base, with 12 bases separating them. The CDR3 runs to 15 residues. The germline gives CDR1 SGHRS, CDR2 YFSETQ. The CDR3 here is CASSPVGESNQPQHF. The CDR3 nucleotides are TGCGCCAGCAGCCCGGTAGGGGAGAGCAATCAGCCCCAGCATTTT. Combining the CDR3 with reference TRBV5-1 and TRBJ1-5 gives the whole variable domain KAGVTQTPRYLIKTRGQQVTLSCSPISGHRSVSWYQQTPGQGLQFLFEYFSETQRNKGNFPGRFSGRQFSNSRSEMNVSTLELGDSALYLCASSPVGESNQPQHFGDGTRLSIL.

This clonotype has a count of ten or more. This chain joins TRBV4-1 and TRBJ2-5, with 11 bases aligning to TRBD2. The germline V gene has CDR1 MGHRA and CDR2 YSYEKL. The length of the CDR3 is 16 residues. The J segment lost 4 bases and the V segment lost 1 base, leaving 5 bases of the junction unmatched. The CDR3 DNA follows: TGCGCCAGCAGCCAAGGAGGTAGCGGGAGGGGAGAGACCCAGTACTTC. Translated: CASSQGGSGRGETQYF.

This clonotype was detected many times. A junction end diverges from the germline sequence, so it may reflect a read error. V gene TRBV6-1 combines with J gene TRBJ1-2; 10 bases are a match to TRBD1. CDR1 MNHNS and CDR2 SASEGT come from the germline V gene. This CDR3 has 15 amino acids. Written as DNA, the CDR3 is TGTGCCAGCAGAGAAGGGACAGGGGTTCGAGTTGGCTACACCTTC. Translated, it gives CASREGTGVRVGYTF.

This clonotype was found many times. V usage is TRBV20-1 and J usage is TRBJ2-3; a weak D match, TRBD2 (6 bases). Trimming took 6 bases from V and 5 from J, leaving 21 bases between them. Germline assignment: CDR1 DFQATT and CDR2 SNEGSKA (reference sequence). This CDR3 contains 15 residues. The CDR3 DNA reads TGCAGTGCCTCGATAGTGGCGGGGTACGGAGATACGCAGTATTTT. It translates to CSASIVAGYGDTQYF.

The chain links TRBV24-1 to TRBJ2-2, with D possibly being TRBD2 (5 bases). CDR3 length equals 16 residues. Germline-derived CDR1 and CDR2 are KGHDR and SFDVKD. The V gene lost 1 base and the J gene lost 1 base, with 9 bases spanning the gap. The CDR3 region is CATSDFDYLNTGELFF. The CDR3 DNA reads TGTGCCACCAGTGATTTTGACTACCTGAACACCGGGGAGCTGTTTTTT.